The 24 T cell receptor beta chains reported below all come from one sample, sequenced in a study of memory B cells and T cells in multiple sclerosis. Stimulus-free culture yielded autoproliferating CFSE-dim and non-proliferating CFSE-high T cells, each sequenced separately. Replicate wells were pooled after more than 6 days of stimulus-free culture of 40 million to 65 million CFSE-labeled PBMCs. Profiled with immunoSEQ multiplex PCR; TCRdb holds only in-frame clones, not every one. In the table there are approximately 32,000 clones, roughly 82% of which are singletons. These receptors' antigens are unknown. Sequencing was done on a sample of PBMCs from blood kept in culture. Receptors originate from a human donor with multiple sclerosis.

This chain connects TRBV5-4 to TRBJ2-1; D is undetermined. Germline V CDR1 and CDR2: SGHNT, YYREEE (reference sequence). The CDR3 has 13 residues. Trimming removed 3 bases at V and 10 bases at J, with 14 bases between. CDR3 residues: CASSSPSASEQFF. The DNA of the CDR3 is TGTGCCAGCAGCTCCCCATCTGCCTCGGAGCAGTTCTTC.

The chain recombines TRBV10-3 with TRBJ1-6; 7 nucleotides line up with TRBD1. The length of the CDR3 is 14 residues. With 4 bases clipped from V and 10 bases from J, the junction kept 7 bases outside the gene matches. Looked up from germline, CDR1 is ENHRY and CDR2 is SYGVKD. CDR3 nucleotide sequence: TGTGCCATCAGTGCCGAGGGGGCGAGCTCACCCCTCCACTTT. Translating gives CAISAEGASSPLHF.

The chain couples TRBV19 to TRBJ1-2; TRBD1 agrees at 7 bases. V was pared by 9 bases and J by 0 bases, with 10 bases of the junction left unmatched. The CDR3 length is 15 residues. Germline lookup yields CDR1 LNHDA and CDR2 SQIVND (reference sequence). CDR3 amino acids: CASYMTGRANYGYTF. The CDR3 nucleotides read TGTGCCAGCTACATGACAGGGAGGGCTAACTATGGCTACACCTTC. Full variable domain (outside the CDR3, taken from reference TRBV19 and TRBJ1-2): DGGITQSPKYLFRKEGQNVTLSCEQNLNHDAMYWYRQDPGQGLRLIYYSQIVNDFQKGDIAEGYSVSREKKESFPLTVTSAQKNPTAFYLCASYMTGRANYGYTFGSGTRLTVV.

The chain recombines TRBV5-8 with TRBJ2-7, with 9 bases matching TRBD1. This CDR3 has 14 residues. The ends lost 4 bases at V and 2 bases at J; junction bases unmatched: 4. CDR1 is SGHTS, CDR2 YDEGEE, per germline. The CDR3 is CASSPGTGTYEQYF. The CDR3 DNA is TGTGCCAGCAGCCCCGGGACAGGGACCTACGAGCAGTACTTC.

V is TRBV4-2 and J is TRBJ2-7, with 10 bases matching TRBD1. The CDR3 extends over 15 amino acids. Germline V CDR1 and CDR2: LGHNA, YNFKEQ. Unmatched junction bases numbered 4, after V lost 4 bases and J lost 1 base. CDR3 residues: CASSRDRGQSYEQYF. In DNA, the CDR3 is TGTGCCAGCAGCCGAGACAGGGGGCAATCCTACGAGCAGTACTTC.

This chain connects TRBV27 to TRBJ2-2; 7 bases map to TRBD2. CDR3 size: 14 residues. Germline V lookup: CDR1 MNHEY, CDR2 SMNVEV (reference sequence). After removal of 6 bases from V and 1 base from J, the junction contained 2 bases not matched to a gene. The CDR3 nucleotides read TGTGCCAGCAGAGGCGGGAGGAACACCGGGGAGCTGTTTTTT. This gives the protein CASRGGRNTGELFF.

This clone has just a few counts. V gene TRBV28 combines with J gene TRBJ1-4, with D tentatively TRBD1 (5 bases). From germline, CDR1 is MDHEN and CDR2 SYDVKM. V lost 6 bases to trimming and J lost 16 bases, with 21 bases between them. This CDR3 is built from 13 residues. CDR3: CASRESSGTLGFF. CDR3 sequence (DNA): TGTGCCAGCAGGGAGTCATCCGGGACCCTCGGGTTTTTT.

The rearrangement joins TRBV6-6 to TRBJ2-7; 9 nucleotides match TRBD2. CDR1 is MNHNY and CDR2 is SVGAGI in the germline V gene (reference sequence). V dropped 6 bases and J dropped 9; count of bases not matched to a gene: 6. The CDR3 is 12 amino acids. CDR3 in DNA: TGTGCCAGCAGCCGGACTAGCGCTGGGCAGTACTTC. Encoded protein: CASSRTSAGQYF.

J is TRBJ1-2 and V is TRBV27, with TRBD1 matching over 8 bases. V lost 0 bases, J lost 2 bases, and 5 bases stayed unmatched. Germline CDR1 is MNHEY and CDR2 is SMNVEV (reference sequence). The length of the CDR3 is 16 residues. Here the CDR3 reads CASSLSSTGANYGYTF. CDR3 bases: TGTGCCAGCAGTTTATCATCGACAGGGGCCAACTATGGCTACACCTTC.

Here the CDR3 reads CASSRDSTTEAFF. The CDR3 region has the DNA TGTGCCAGCAGCCGGGACAGCACCACTGAAGCTTTCTTT. The chain couples TRBV11-3 to TRBJ1-1; 7 bases are shared with TRBD1. The CDR3 has 13 amino acids. Germline CDR1 SGHNT, CDR2 YENEEA. J gave up 4 bases and V 5 bases, and 4 bases lay outside the gene matches.

The rearrangement links TRBV18 to TRBJ1-5; 9 bases map to TRBD1. CDR1 and CDR2 (germline): KGHSH, LQKENI. The CDR3 runs to 18 residues. The J segment lost 6 bases and the V segment lost 2 bases, leaving 14 bases of the junction unmatched. The CDR3 is CASSPARLTGGAGQPQHF. The CDR3 DNA sequence: TGTGCCAGCTCACCAGCTCGCCTCACAGGGGGCGCGGGTCAGCCCCAGCATTTT.

V gene TRBV28 combines with J gene TRBJ2-7; D remains unclear. Germline lookup yields CDR1 MDHEN and CDR2 SYDVKM. V gave up 2 bases and J gave up 5 bases, with 7 bases separating them. The CDR3 totals 12 residues. The CDR3 DNA reads as TGTGCCAGCAGTTTACTAGGAAACGAGCAGTACTTC. It translates to CASSLLGNEQYF.

This rearrangement joins TRBV4-1 to TRBJ2-3; D uncertain. Trimming pared 0 bases from V and 10 bases from J, leaving 11 bases between. The germline V gene encodes CDR1 MGHRA and CDR2 YSYEKL. The CDR3 is made up of 13 amino acids. The CDR3 DNA reads as TGCGCCAGCAGCCAAGATCCCGAGGATGCGCAGTATTTT. This encodes CASSQDPEDAQYF.

This chain uses TRBV29-1 with TRBJ1-2; D might be TRBD1 (5 bases). This CDR3 is built from 12 residues. V was pared by 3 bases and J by 4 bases, with 9 bases between. The V gene's germline CDR1 is SQVTM and CDR2 ANQGSEA. The CDR3 here is CSVERQTYGYTF. CDR3 coding DNA: TGCAGCGTTGAGCGACAGACCTATGGCTACACCTTC.

This clone was seen only once. V gene TRBV28 combines with J gene TRBJ2-5; D possibly corresponds to TRBD2 (6 bases). The CDR3 has 13 amino acids. V dropped 10 bases and J dropped 4 bases, with 16 bases sitting between them. The germline V gene encodes CDR1 MDHEN and CDR2 SYDVKM. The CDR3 is CATTVGGPETQYF. The CDR3 coding sequence is TGTGCCACCACAGTGGGAGGACCAGAGACCCAGTACTTC.

This clone is medium-sized by share. This chain links TRBV7-9 with TRBJ2-1; TRBD2 matches at 8 bases. J gave up 8 bases and V 4 bases, and 13 bases lay outside the gene matches. CDR3 length: 16 residues. Germline lookup yields CDR1 SEHNR and CDR2 FQNEAQ (reference sequence). As DNA, the CDR3 is TGTGCCAGCAGCTGGAGCCAGCGGGGGTCCTTGCATGAGCAGTTCTTC. Translating it yields CASSWSQRGSLHEQFF.

V gene TRBV11-2 combines with J gene TRBJ2-2; TRBD2 aligns across 15 bases. This CDR3 region has 18 residues. V lost 7 bases to trimming and J lost 7 bases; unmatched junction nucleotides: 13. Per germline, CDR1 SGHAT and CDR2 FQNNGV. Here the CDR3 reads CASNPNVGLAGGGGELFF. For the CDR3, the DNA is TGTGCCAGCAACCCAAACGTGGGACTAGCGGGAGGAGGCGGGGAGCTGTTTTTT.

J is TRBJ1-1 and V is TRBV5-1; 7 nucleotides agree with TRBD1. CDR1 and CDR2 from the germline V gene are SGHRS and YFSETQ. With 4 bases clipped from V and 1 base from J, the junction kept 4 bases outside the gene matches. The CDR3 runs 14 residues. The DNA of the CDR3 is TGCGCCAGCAGCCTTCGGACAGGGAACACTGAAGCTTTCTTT. Amino acid sequence: CASSLRTGNTEAFF. Supplemented by reference TRBV5-1 and TRBJ1-1, the full variable domain reads KAGVTQTPRYLIKTRGQQVTLSCSPISGHRSVSWYQQTPGQGLQFLFEYFSETQRNKGNFPGRFSGRQFSNSRSEMNVSTLELGDSALYLCASSLRTGNTEAFFGQGTRLTVV.

This clone was observed a few times. This chain joins TRBV7-9 and TRBJ1-4, with D tentatively TRBD1 (6 bases). The CDR3 is 15 amino acids. The V end was cut by 5 bases, the J end by 0 bases, with 10 bases between. Germline V gene lookup returns CDR1 SEHNR and CDR2 FQNEAQ (reference sequence). CDR3 DNA: TGTGCCAGCAGCGTAAGGACAGCAACTAATGAAAAACTGTTTTTT. Residues: CASSVRTATNEKLFF.

The table lists this clone with a count of one. This sequence joins TRBV30 and TRBJ2-2; TRBD2 might be the D (6 bases). The CDR3 runs to 13 residues. Trimming took 5 bases from V and 5 from J, leaving 12 bases between them. CDR1 and CDR2 (germline): GTSNPN, SVGIG (reference sequence). CDR3 in amino acids: CAWGRGGTGELFF. In nucleotides, the CDR3 is TGTGCCTGGGGTAGAGGAGGGACCGGGGAGCTGTTTTTT.

The V gene is TRBV19, the J gene TRBJ2-3; D unresolved. Trimming cost V 3 bases and J 0 bases, with 7 bases left between them. Germline CDR1 LNHDA, CDR2 SQIVND (reference sequence). The CDR3 is 14 residues long. CDR3: CASSMGRSTDTQYF. The CDR3 DNA follows: TGTGCCAGTAGTATGGGCAGGAGCACAGATACGCAGTATTTT.

This sequence joins TRBV27 and TRBJ2-7; 10 nucleotides match TRBD1. This CDR3 comprises 15 residues. The germline gives CDR1 MNHEY, CDR2 SMNVEV (reference sequence). The junction had 10 bases not matched to a gene; V was cut back by 8 bases and J by 3 bases. The CDR3 sequence is CASGRRGQGFYEQYF. CDR3 sequence (DNA): TGTGCCAGCGGCCGGAGGGGACAGGGGTTCTACGAGCAGTACTTC.

This clone was counted a single time. The chain carries TRBV4-2 and TRBJ2-7; D possibly corresponds to TRBD1 (8 bases). V was pared by 1 base and J by 5 bases, with 27 bases between. Germline loops: CDR1 LGHNA, CDR2 YNFKEQ. The CDR3 runs to 19 residues. CDR3 region: CASSQVGRGLAGVPNEQYF. CDR3 DNA: TGTGCCAGCAGCCAAGTGGGCAGGGGGCTTGCGGGAGTCCCCAACGAGCAGTACTTC.

The genes are TRBV5-6 and TRBJ2-3, with no clear D. Per the germline V gene, CDR1 is SGHDT and CDR2 is YYEEEE. V lost 4 bases and J 0 bases, leaving 12 bases between the germline ends. This CDR3 has 15 residues. CDR3 residues: CASSPTEGSTDTQYF. The CDR3 DNA is TGTGCCAGCAGCCCTACCGAAGGCAGCACAGATACGCAGTATTTT.